This TCR beta chain was found in a study of long-term antiretroviral therapy in people with HIV. Whole-study findings and limits: Controls showed broader CDR3 length ranges than did the HIV repertoires. Someone took the blood between about 2003 and 2017, maybe while older ART regimens were in use.

The assay, immunoSEQ v3.0, was run at survey level. Data came from immunoSEQ multiplex PCR; TCRdb stores just in-frame clones and leaves some out. The table records 19,000 or so clones, around three quarters of them present only once. As regards this clone: The antigen is unknown.

V lost 2 bases, J lost 9 bases, and 25 bases lay in between. Germline CDR1 SGHTA, CDR2 FQGNSA. The CDR3 has 17 amino acids. This sequence was found in a woman in her thirties or forties with HIV. Sample: unsorted PBMCs, taken 0.2 years after starting antiretroviral therapy. The chain recombines TRBV7-2 with TRBJ2-5; D may be TRBD2 (7 bases). The CDR3 nucleotides are TGTGCCAGCAGCTTAAGAGGTGGGGGGGGCCCGGGGTTGGCCCAGTACTTC. This sequence encodes CASSLRGGGGPGLAQYF.